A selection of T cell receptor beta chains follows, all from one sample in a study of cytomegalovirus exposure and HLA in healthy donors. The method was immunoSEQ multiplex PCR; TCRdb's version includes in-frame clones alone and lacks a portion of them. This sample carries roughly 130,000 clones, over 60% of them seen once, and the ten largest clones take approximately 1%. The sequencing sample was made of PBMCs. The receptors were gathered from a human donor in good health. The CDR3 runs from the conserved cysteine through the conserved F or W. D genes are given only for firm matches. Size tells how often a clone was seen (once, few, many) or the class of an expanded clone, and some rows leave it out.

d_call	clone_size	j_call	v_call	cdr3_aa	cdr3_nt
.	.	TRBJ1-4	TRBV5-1	CASSGVGEDEKLFF	TGCGCCAGCAGTGGGGTAGGGGAAGATGAAAAACTGTTTTTT
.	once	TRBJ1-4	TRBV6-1	CASSDYGEKLFF	TGTGCCAGCAGTGACTACGGTGAAAAACTGTTTTTT
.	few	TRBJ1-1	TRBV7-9	CASSFAGGTEAFF	TGTGCCAGCAGCTTCGCCGGAGGCACTGAAGCTTTCTTT
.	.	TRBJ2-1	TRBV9	CASSVGQSSYNEQFF	TGTGCCAGCAGCGTAGGTCAGTCCTCCTACAATGAGCAGTTCTTC
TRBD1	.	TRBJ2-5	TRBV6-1	CASSPGTAIIYF	TGTGCCAGCAGCCCTGGGACAGCTATAATTTACTTC
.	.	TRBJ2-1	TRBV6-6	CASTFSLGSGEQFF	TGTGCCAGCACCTTCTCATTGGGGTCGGGAGAGCAGTTCTTC
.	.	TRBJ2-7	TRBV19	CASSAGTTYEQYF	TGTGCCAGTAGTGCCGGGACAACCTACGAGCAGTACTTC
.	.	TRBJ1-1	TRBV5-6	CASSLTRPTEAFF	TGTGCCAGCAGCTTGACGAGGCCCACTGAAGCTTTCTTT
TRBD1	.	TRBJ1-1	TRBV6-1	CASTKTGVANTEAFF	TGTGCCAGCACTAAAACAGGGGTCGCGAACACTGAAGCTTTCTTT
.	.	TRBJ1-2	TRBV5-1	CASRGDAGYTF	TGCGCCAGCAGGGGAGACGCCGGCTACACCTTC
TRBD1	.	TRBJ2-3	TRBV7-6	CASSLGGSQGVHADTQYF	TGTGCCAGCAGCTTAGGGGGGAGCCAGGGGGTTCATGCGGATACGCAGTATTTT
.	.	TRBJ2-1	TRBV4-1	CASSKEAVDYNEQFF	TGCGCCAGCAGCAAAGAAGCGGTGGATTACAATGAGCAGTTCTTC
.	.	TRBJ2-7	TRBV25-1	CASSARVGSYEQYF	TGTGCCAGCAGTGCCAGGGTCGGCTCCTACGAGCAGTACTTC
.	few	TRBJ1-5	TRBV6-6	CASSPVGGNQPQHF	TGTGCCAGCAGCCCGGTAGGGGGCAATCAGCCCCAGCATTTT
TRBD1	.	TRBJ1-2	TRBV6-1	CATSTGVGYGYTF	TGTGCCACCTCGACAGGGGTGGGGTATGGCTACACCTTC
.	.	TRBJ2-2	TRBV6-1	CASSSPGPDTGELFF	TGTGCCAGCAGCTCCCCAGGGCCAGACACCGGGGAGCTGTTTTTT
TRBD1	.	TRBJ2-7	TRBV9	CASSVGTGPYEQYF	TGTGCCAGCAGCGTTGGGACAGGGCCCTACGAGCAGTACTTC
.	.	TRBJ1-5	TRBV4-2	CASSQVGLGGSQPQHF	TGTGCCAGCAGCCAGGTTGGGTTGGGTGGGAGTCAGCCCCAGCATTTT
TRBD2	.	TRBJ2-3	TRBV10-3	CAISGTSGLTDTQYF	TGTGCCATCAGTGGAACTAGCGGACTCACAGATACGCAGTATTTT
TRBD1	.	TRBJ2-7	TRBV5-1	CASSLMDRSHEQYF	TGCGCCAGCAGCTTGATGGACAGGTCCCACGAGCAGTACTTC
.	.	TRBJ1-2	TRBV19	CASHRQGTYGYTF	TGTGCCAGCCACCGCCAGGGAACTTATGGCTACACCTTC
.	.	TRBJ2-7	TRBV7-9	CSSSFPGEYSYEQYF	TGTTCCAGCAGCTTTCCTGGGGAGTATTCCTACGAGCAGTACTTC
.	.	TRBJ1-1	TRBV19	CASSIDRTANTEAFF	TGTGCCAGTAGTATTGATCGGACAGCCAACACTGAAGCTTTCTTT
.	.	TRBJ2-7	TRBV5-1	CASSLVGTPPGEQYF	TGCGCCAGCAGCTTGGTGGGGACACCCCCGGGCGAGCAGTACTTC
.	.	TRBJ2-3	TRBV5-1	CASSGTSTDTQYF	TGCGCCAGCAGCGGGACTAGCACAGATACGCAGTATTTT
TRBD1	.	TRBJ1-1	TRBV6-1	CASSPTGGSTEAFF	TGTGCCAGCAGCCCGACAGGGGGTAGTACTGAAGCTTTCTTT
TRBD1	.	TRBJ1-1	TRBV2	CASTAGTANTEAFF	TGTGCCAGCACAGCCGGGACAGCGAACACTGAAGCTTTCTTT
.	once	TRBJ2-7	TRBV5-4	CASSGTGFRKYF	TGTGCCAGCAGCGGAACAGGGTTTAGGAAGTACTTC
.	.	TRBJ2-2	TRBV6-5	CASSYSTGPRGELFF	TGTGCCAGCAGTTACTCTACAGGCCCGCGAGGGGAGCTGTTTTTT
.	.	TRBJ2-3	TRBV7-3	CASSPRDSTDTQYF	TGTGCCAGCAGCCCCCGGGATAGCACAGATACGCAGTATTTT
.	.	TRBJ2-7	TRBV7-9	CASSLYPYGDSDVGKQYF	TGTGCCAGCAGCTTATATCCCTATGGGGACTCTGATGTAGGAAAGCAGTACTTC
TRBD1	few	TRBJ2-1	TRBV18	CASSPDRGQGKQFF	TGTGCCAGCTCACCGGATCGAGGACAGGGGAAGCAGTTCTTC
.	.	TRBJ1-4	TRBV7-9	CASSPDGDEKLFF	TGTGCCAGCAGCCCTGACGGAGATGAAAAACTGTTTTTT
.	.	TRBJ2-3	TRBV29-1	CSVERRGVDTQYF	TGCAGCGTTGAACGCAGGGGGGTAGATACGCAGTATTTT
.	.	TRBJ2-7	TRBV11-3	CASSLGASEQYF	TGTGCCAGCAGCTTAGGGGCCTCCGAGCAGTACTTC
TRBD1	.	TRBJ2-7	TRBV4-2	CASSRDRGGNYEQYF	TGTGCCAGCAGCCGGGACAGGGGGGGGAACTACGAGCAGTACTTC
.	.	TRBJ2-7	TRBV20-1	CSVRRSYEQYF	TGCAGCGTACGCCGGTCCTACGAGCAGTACTTC
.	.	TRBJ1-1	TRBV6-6	CASSYGVEAFF	TGTGCCAGCAGTTATGGAGTTGAAGCTTTCTTT
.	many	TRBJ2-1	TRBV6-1	CASVGGGLGEQFF	TGTGCCAGCGTTGGGGGCGGGTTGGGAGAGCAGTTCTTC
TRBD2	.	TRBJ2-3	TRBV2	CARDRGLAGTTDTQYF	TGTGCCAGGGACCGCGGACTAGCGGGTACCACAGATACGCAGTATTTT
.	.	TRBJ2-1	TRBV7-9	CASNQGNEQFF	TGTGCCAGCAACCAGGGCAATGAGCAGTTCTTC
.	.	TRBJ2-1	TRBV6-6	CASSYLVSNEQFF	TGTGCCAGCAGTTACCTAGTATCTAATGAGCAGTTCTTC
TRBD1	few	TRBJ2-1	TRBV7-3	CASSLGGGTGSNEQFF	TGTGCCAGCAGCTTAGGGGGGGGGACAGGGTCGAATGAGCAGTTCTTC
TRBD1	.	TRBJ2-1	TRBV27	CASSRDRGNYNEQFF	TGTGCCAGCAGTAGGGACAGGGGGAACTACAATGAGCAGTTCTTC
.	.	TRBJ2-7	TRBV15	CATSRDSLAAYEQYF	TGTGCCACCAGCAGAGATTCCTTGGCAGCCTACGAGCAGTACTTC
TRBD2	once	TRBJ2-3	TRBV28	CASSLFLGGRNTDTQYF	TGTGCCAGCAGTTTATTTCTGGGGGGGAGAAACACAGATACGCAGTATTTT
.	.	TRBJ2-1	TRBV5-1	CASSNEWSTLNEQFF	TGCGCCAGCAGTAACGAGTGGAGTACGTTAAATGAGCAGTTCTTC
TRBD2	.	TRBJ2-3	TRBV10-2	CASSEFTSGALDTQYF	TGCGCCAGCAGTGAGTTCACTAGCGGGGCTCTGGATACGCAGTATTTT
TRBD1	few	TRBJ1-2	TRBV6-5	CASSSGTGGNYGYTF	TGTGCCAGCAGTTCCGGGACAGGGGGCAACTATGGCTACACCTTC
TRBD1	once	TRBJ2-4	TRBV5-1	CASSPRTGSDIQYF	TGTGCCAGCAGCCCCAGGACAGGGTCGGACATTCAGTACTTC
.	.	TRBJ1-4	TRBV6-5	CASRSPRDNNEKLFF	TGTGCCAGCAGGTCCCCCCGGGACAATAATGAAAAACTGTTTTTT